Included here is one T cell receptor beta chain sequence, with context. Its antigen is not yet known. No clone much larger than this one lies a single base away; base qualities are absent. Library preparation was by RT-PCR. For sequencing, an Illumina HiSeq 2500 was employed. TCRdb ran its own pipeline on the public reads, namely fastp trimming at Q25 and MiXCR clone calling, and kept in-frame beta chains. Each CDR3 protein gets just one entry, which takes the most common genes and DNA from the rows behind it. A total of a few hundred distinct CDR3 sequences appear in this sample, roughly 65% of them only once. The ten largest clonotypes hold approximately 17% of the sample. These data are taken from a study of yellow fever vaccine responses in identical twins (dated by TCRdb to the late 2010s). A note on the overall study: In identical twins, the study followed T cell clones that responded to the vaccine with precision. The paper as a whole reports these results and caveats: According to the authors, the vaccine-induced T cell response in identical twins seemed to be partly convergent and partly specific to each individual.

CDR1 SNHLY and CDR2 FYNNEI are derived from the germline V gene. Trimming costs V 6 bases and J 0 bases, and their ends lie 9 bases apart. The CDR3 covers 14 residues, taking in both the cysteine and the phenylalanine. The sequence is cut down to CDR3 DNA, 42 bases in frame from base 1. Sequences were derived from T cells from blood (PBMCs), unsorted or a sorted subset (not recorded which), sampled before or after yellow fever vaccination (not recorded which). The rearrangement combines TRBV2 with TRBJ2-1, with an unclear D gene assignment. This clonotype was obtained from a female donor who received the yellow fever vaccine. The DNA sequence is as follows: TGTGCCAGCAGGGCAGCGAGCTCCTACAATGAGCAGTTCTTC. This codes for CASRAASSYNEQFF.